The clone carrying this T cell receptor (beta chain) has at least ten counts. Its antigen is not identified. The entry originates in a study of T-cell reconstitution after alpha-beta-depleted transplantation in children. Study outcomes and limitations: High day-60 TCRbeta diversity in some patients came from surviving recipient T cells and thymic progenitors.

As it was prepared, the TCRbeta library received unique molecular identifiers. TCRdb independently ran MiXCR on the PCR reads; one entry per CDR3 protein. The sample holds 200,000 to 250,000 distinct CDR3 sequences, about a quarter seen once. The CDR3 length is 15 residues. Trimming took 2 bases from V and 1 from J, leaving 14 bases between them. CDR1 DFQATT and CDR2 SNEGSKA come from the germline V gene (reference sequence). The chain couples TRBV20-1 to TRBJ2-5; D gene unclear. Here the sequenced sample was PBMCs, taken before TCRalphabeta/CD19-depleted stem cell transplant. This receptor was taken from a girl aged 2 to 9 with Fanconi anemia, due to receive a stem cell transplant. CDR3 sequence (DNA): TGCAGTGCTAGACCGGGCCGACCTCCCCAAGAGACCCAGTACTTC. This encodes CSARPGRPPQETQYF.